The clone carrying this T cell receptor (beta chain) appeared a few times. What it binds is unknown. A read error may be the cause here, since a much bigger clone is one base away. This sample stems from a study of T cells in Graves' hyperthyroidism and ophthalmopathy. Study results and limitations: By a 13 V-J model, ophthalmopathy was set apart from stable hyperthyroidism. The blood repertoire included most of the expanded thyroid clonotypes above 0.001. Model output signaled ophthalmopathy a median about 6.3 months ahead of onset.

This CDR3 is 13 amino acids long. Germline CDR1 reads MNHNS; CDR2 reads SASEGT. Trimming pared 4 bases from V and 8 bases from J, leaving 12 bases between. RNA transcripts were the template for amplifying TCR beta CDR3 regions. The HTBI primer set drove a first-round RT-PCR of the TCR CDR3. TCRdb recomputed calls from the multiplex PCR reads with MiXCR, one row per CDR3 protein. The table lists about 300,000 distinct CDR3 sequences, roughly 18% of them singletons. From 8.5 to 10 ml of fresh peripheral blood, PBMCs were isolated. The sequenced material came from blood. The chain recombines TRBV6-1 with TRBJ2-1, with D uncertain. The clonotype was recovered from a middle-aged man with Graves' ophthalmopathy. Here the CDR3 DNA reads TGTGCCAGCAGTGGATCTTCGCCCCATGAGCAGTTCTTC. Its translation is CASSGSSPHEQFF.